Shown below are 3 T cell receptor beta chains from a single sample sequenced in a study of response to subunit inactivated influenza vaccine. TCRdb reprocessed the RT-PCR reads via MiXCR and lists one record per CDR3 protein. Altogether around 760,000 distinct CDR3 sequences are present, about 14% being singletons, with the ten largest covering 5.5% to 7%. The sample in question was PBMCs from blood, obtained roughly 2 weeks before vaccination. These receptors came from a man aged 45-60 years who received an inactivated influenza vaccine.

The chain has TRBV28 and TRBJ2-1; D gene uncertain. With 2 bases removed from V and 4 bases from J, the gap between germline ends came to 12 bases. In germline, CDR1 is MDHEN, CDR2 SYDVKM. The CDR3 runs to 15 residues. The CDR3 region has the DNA TGTGCCAGCAGTTTACTTCAGCCTGTATACAATGAGCAGTTCTTC. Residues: CASSLLQPVYNEQFF. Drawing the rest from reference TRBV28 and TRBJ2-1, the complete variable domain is DVKVTQSSRYLVKRTGEKVFLECVQDMDHENMFWYRQDPGLGLRLIYFSYDVKMKEKGDIPEGYSVSREKKERFSLILESASTNQTSMYLCASSLLQPVYNEQFFGPGTRLTVL.

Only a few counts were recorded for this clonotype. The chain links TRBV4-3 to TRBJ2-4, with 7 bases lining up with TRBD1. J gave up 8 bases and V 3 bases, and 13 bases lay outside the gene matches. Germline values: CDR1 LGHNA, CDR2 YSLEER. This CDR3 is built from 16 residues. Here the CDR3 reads CASSHERGQVTDIQYF. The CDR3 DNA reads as TGCGCCAGCAGCCATGAAAGAGGACAGGTCACGGACATTCAGTACTTC.

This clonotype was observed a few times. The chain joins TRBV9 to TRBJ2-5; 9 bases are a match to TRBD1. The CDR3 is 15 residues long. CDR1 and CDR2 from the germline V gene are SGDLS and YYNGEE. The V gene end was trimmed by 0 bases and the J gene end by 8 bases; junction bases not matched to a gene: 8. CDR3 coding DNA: TGTGCCAGCAGCGTAGACGGACAGGGGCCCGCAACCCAGTACTTC. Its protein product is CASSVDGQGPATQYF. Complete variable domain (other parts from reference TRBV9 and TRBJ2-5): DSGVTQTPKHLITATGQRVTLRCSPRSGDLSVYWYQQSLDQGLQFLIQYYNGEERAKGNILERFSAQQFPDLHSELNLSSLELGDSALYFCASSVDGQGPATQYFGPGTRLLVL.